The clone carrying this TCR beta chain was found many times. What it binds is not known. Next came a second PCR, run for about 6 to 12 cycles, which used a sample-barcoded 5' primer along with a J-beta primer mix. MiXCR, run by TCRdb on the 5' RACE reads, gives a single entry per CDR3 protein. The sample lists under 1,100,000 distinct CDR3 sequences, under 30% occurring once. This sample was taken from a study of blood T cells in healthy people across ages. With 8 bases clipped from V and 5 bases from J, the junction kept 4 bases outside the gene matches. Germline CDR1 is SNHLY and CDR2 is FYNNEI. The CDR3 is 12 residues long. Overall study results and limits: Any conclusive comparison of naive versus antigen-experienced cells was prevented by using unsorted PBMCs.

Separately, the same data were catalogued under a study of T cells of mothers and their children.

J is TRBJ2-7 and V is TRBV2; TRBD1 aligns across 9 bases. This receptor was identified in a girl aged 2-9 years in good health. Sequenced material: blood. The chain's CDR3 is CASGWTGDEQYF. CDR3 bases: TGTGCCAGCGGATGGACAGGGGACGAGCAGTACTTC.